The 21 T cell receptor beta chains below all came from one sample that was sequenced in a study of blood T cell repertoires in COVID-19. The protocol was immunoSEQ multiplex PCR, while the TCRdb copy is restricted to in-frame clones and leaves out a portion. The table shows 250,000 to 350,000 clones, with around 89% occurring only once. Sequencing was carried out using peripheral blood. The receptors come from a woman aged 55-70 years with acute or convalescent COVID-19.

This CDR3 is CAWYPPPGLAVTYEQYF. The CDR3 DNA reads as TGTGCCTGGTATCCCCCCCCGGGACTAGCGGTGACCTACGAGCAGTACTTC. The rearrangement joins TRBV30 to TRBJ2-7, with 11 bases matching TRBD2. The CDR3 runs to 17 residues. Germline lookup yields CDR1 GTSNPN and CDR2 SVGIG (reference sequence). V was clipped by 5 bases and J by 2 bases; unmatched bases: 14.

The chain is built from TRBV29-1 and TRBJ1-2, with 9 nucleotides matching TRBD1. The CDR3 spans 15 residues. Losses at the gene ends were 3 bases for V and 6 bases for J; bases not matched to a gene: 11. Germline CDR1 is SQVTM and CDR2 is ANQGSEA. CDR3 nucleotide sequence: TGCAGCGTTGAGAGCGAGTATGGGACAGGGAATGGCTACACCTTC. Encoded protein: CSVESEYGTGNGYTF.

DNA of the CDR3: TGTGCCACCAGCAGACGAACGGCTAGCGGGGGGGCAGATGAGCAGTTCTTC. Amino acid sequence: CATSRRTASGGADEQFF. The gene calls are TRBV15 and TRBJ2-1, with 12 positions matching TRBD2. The ends lost 2 bases at V and 8 bases at J; junction bases unmatched: 10. CDR3 size: 17 residues. CDR1 is LNHNV and CDR2 is YYDKDF in the germline V gene (reference sequence).

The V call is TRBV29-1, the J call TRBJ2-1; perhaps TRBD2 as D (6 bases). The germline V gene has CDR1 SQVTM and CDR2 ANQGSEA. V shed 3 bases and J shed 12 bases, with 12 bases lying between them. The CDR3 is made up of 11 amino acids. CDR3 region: CSVDEGLGQFF. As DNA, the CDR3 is TGCAGCGTTGACGAGGGACTTGGGCAGTTCTTC.

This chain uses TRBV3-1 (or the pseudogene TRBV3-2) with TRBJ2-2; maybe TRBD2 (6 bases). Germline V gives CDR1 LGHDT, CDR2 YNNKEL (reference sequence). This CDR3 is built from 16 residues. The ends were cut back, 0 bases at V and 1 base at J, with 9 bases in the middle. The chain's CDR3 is CASSQDRLENTGELFF. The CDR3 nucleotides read TGTGCCAGCAGCCAAGATCGACTAGAGAACACCGGGGAGCTGTTTTTT.

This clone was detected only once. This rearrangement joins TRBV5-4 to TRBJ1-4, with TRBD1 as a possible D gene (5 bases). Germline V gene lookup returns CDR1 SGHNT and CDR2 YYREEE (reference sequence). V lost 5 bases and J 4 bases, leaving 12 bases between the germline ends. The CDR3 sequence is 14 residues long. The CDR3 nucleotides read TGTGCCAGCAGTCAAACGGACAATAATGAAAAACTGTTTTTT. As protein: CASSQTDNNEKLFF.

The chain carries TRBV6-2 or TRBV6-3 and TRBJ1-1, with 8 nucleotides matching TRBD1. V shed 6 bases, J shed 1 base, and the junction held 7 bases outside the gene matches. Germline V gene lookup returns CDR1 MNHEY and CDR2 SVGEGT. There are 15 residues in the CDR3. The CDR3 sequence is CASSPDRGRNTEAFF. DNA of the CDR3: TGTGCCAGCAGCCCCGACAGGGGACGGAACACTGAAGCTTTCTTT.

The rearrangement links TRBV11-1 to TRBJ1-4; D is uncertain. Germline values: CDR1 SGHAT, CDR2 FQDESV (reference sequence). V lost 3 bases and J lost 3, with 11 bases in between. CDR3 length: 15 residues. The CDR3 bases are TGTGCCAGCAGCTTTTCGGGTTCGGCTAATGAAAAACTGTTTTTT. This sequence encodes CASSFSGSANEKLFF.

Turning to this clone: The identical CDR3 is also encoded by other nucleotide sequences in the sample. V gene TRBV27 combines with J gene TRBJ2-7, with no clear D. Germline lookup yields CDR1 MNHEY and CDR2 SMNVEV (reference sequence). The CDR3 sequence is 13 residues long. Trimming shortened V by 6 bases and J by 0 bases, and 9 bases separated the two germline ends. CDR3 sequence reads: CASRPLSSYEQYF. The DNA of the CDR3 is TGTGCCAGCAGGCCGCTGAGCTCCTACGAGCAGTACTTC.

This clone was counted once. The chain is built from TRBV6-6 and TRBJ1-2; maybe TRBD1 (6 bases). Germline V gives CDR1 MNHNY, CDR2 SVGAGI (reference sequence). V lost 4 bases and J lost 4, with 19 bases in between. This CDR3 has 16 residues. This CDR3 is CASSSAGGRDGYGYTF. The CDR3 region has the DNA TGTGCCAGCAGTTCCGCCGGGGGGCGAGACGGCTATGGCTACACCTTC.

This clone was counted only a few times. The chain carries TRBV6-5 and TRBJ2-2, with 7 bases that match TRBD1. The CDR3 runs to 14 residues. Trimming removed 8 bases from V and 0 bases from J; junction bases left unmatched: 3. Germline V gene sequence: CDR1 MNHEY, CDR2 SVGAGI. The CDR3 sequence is CASLGQSNTGELFF. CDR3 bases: TGTGCCAGCTTGGGACAGTCGAACACCGGGGAGCTGTTTTTT.

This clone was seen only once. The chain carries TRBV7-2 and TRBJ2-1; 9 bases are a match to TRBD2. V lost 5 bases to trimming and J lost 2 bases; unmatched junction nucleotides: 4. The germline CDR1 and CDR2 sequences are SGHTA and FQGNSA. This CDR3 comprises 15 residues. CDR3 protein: CASSPLAGPYNEQFF. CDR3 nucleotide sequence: TGTGCCAGCAGCCCGCTAGCGGGGCCCTACAATGAGCAGTTCTTC. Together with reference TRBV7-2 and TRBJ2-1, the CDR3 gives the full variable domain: GAGVSQSPSNKVTEKGKDVELRCDPISGHTALYWYRQSLGQGLEFLIYFQGNSAPDKSGLPSDRFSAERTGGSVSTLTIQRTQQEDSAVYLCASSPLAGPYNEQFFGPGTRLTVL.

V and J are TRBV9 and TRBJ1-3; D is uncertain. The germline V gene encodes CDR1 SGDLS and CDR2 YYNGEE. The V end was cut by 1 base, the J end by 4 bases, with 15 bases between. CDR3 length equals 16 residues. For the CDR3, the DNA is TGTGCCAGCAGCGTACATGGCACCATCAAGGGAAACACCATATATTTT. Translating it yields CASSVHGTIKGNTIYF. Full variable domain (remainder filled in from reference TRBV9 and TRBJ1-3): DSGVTQTPKHLITATGQRVTLRCSPRSGDLSVYWYQQSLDQGLQFLIQYYNGEERAKGNILERFSAQQFPDLHSELNLSSLELGDSALYFCASSVHGTIKGNTIYFGEGSWLTVV.

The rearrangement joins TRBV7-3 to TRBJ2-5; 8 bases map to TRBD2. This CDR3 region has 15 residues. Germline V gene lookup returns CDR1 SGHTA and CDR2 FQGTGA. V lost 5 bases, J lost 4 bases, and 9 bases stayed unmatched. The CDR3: CASSVSGTRVETQYF. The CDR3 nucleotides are TGTGCCAGCAGCGTTTCCGGGACTAGGGTAGAGACCCAGTACTTC.

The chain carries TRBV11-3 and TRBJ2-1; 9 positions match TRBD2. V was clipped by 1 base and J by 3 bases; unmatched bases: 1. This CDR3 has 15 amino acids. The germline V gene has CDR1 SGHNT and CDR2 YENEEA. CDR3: CASSLGSGSYNEQFF. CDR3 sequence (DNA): TGTGCCAGCAGCTTAGGTAGCGGGAGCTACAATGAGCAGTTCTTC.

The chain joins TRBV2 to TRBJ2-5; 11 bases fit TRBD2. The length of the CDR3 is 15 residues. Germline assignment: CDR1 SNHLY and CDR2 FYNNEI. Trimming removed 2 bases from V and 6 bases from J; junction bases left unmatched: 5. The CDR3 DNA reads TGTGCCAGCAGTGAACTAGCGGGGGGTACGAAGACCCAGTACTTC. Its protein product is CASSELAGGTKTQYF.

This CDR3 reads CASSLPGTDTQYF. CDR3 DNA: TGTGCCAGCAGCCTCCCGGGCACAGATACGCAGTATTTT. The chain links TRBV7-9 to TRBJ2-3; D is undetermined. V dropped 5 bases and J dropped 1 base, with 7 bases sitting between them. The CDR3 runs to 13 residues. The germline CDR1 and CDR2 sequences are SEHNR and FQNEAQ (reference sequence). Based on the CDR3 plus reference TRBV7-9 and TRBJ2-3, the full variable domain is DTGVSQNPRHKITKRGQNVTFRCDPISEHNRLYWYRQTLGQGPEFLTYFQNEAQLEKSRLLSDRFSAERPKGSFSTLEIQRTEQGDSAMYLCASSLPGTDTQYFGPGTRLTVL.

CDR3 protein: CASSSSARTGGYEQYF. The CDR3 nucleotides read TGTGCCAGCAGTTCATCCGCCCGGACAGGGGGATACGAGCAGTACTTC. This sequence joins TRBV27 and TRBJ2-7; 10 nucleotides agree with TRBD1. The CDR3 is made up of 16 amino acids. CDR1 and CDR2 (germline): MNHEY, SMNVEV (reference sequence). The J segment lost 4 bases and the V segment lost 4 bases, leaving 10 bases of the junction unmatched.

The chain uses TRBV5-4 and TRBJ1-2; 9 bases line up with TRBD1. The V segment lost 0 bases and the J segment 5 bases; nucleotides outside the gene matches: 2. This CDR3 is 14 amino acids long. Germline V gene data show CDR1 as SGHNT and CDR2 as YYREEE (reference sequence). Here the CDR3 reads CASSLGGTGYGYTF. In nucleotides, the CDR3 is TGTGCCAGCAGCTTGGGGGGGACAGGGTATGGCTACACCTTC.

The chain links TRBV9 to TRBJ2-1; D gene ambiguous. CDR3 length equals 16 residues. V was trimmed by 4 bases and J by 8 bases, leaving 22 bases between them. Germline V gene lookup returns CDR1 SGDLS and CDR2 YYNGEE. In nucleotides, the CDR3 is TGTGCCAGCAGCCCCCCCGCCAACTCCAACTCCCATGAGCAGTTCTTC. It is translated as CASSPPANSNSHEQFF.

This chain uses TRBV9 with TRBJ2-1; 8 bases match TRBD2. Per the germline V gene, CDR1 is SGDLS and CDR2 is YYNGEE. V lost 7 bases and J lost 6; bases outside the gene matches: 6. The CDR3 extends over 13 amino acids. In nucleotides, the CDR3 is TGTGCCAGCGACCCCGGGACTAGCAATGAGCAGTTCTTC. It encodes CASDPGTSNEQFF.